This entry is about one T cell receptor beta chain. This sample stems from a study of control samples from healthy donors and cancer patients. Some clones are missing from TCRdb's copy, which holds only in-frame ones; the method was immunoSEQ multiplex PCR. The table includes some 120,000 clones, nearly 95% detected once. V was shortened by 5 bases and J by 4 bases, with 11 bases between the two germline ends. The CDR3 has 13 residues. The germline V gene encodes CDR1 MNHEY and CDR2 SMNVEV (reference sequence). The sequenced sample consisted of blood. The TCR sequence derives from a man aged 25-40 years in good health. The chain links TRBV27 to TRBJ1-1; D is uncertain. The CDR3 loop reads CASSIDFTTEAFF. The CDR3 DNA reads as TGTGCCAGCAGTATCGACTTTACCACTGAAGCTTTCTTT.